This T cell receptor beta chain was sequenced during a study of vaccination effects on CD4 cells after COVID-19. Sequencing was preceded by expansion of antigen-specific CD4+ T cells with viral peptide pools in the ViraFEST assay. The authors isolated CD4+ T cells after 9 to 10 days of culture. Recipients of the vaccine had no prior SARS-CoV-2 infection and negative nucleocapsid antibodies. As to this clone: Its matching antigen is unknown.

Assay: immunoSEQ multiplex PCR; the TCRdb copy retains only in-frame clones and omits some. This sample has tens of thousands of clones, with approximately 79% found just once. Germline V gene sequence: CDR1 LNHDA, CDR2 SQIVND (reference sequence). The CDR3 contains 13 residues. Trimming removed 4 bases from V and 4 bases from J, with 10 bases in between. The sample consisted of CD4+ T cells from PBMCs cultured with HCoV-NL63 spike peptides, taken before COVID-19 vaccination. The TCR was taken from a human donor who received a COVID-19 vaccine. The rearrangement joins TRBV19 to TRBJ1-2; no clear D. The CDR3 protein is CASSRSTFYGYTF. The CDR3 DNA sequence: TGTGCCAGTAGTAGATCGACATTCTATGGCTACACCTTC.